Presented here are 28 T cell receptor beta chains from one specimen sequenced in a study of shared clonotypes between healthy human individuals. TCRdb's table, derived via immunoSEQ multiplex PCR, lists solely in-frame clones and lacks some. This repertoire shows roughly 2 million clones, approximately 96% found once; its top ten account for approximately 0.13%. Sequences were obtained from naive CD4+ T cells sorted from blood. Subset specified: CD45RA+ positively selected. The source of these receptors is a man aged 18-30 years in good health.

This clone was counted once. Other DNA sequences within the sample encode an identical CDR3. The chain links TRBV7-2 to TRBJ2-7; D unresolved. V was clipped by 0 bases and J by 4 bases, with 10 bases between them. Per germline, CDR1 SGHTA and CDR2 FQGNSA. The CDR3 is 14 residues long. CDR3 coding DNA: TGTGCCAGCAGCTTAGCGCCAGGCCCTTACGAGCAGTACTTC. Amino acid sequence: CASSLAPGPYEQYF.

The chain has TRBV7-8 and TRBJ2-5; possible D gene TRBD2, 5 bases. The CDR3 extends over 13 amino acids. Trimming cost V 4 bases and J 2 bases, with 8 bases left between them. Germline V CDR1 and CDR2: SGHVS, FQNEAQ. CDR3 loop: CASSYVAQETQYF. For the CDR3, the DNA is TGTGCCAGCAGCTATGTAGCGCAAGAGACCCAGTACTTC. The full variable domain, rest sourced from reference TRBV7-8 and TRBJ2-5, is GAGVSQSPRYKVAKRGQDVALRCDPISGHVSLFWYQQALGQGPEFLTYFQNEAQLDKSGLPSDRFFAERPEGSVSTLKIQRTQQEDSAVYLCASSYVAQETQYFGPGTRLLVL.

The CDR3 protein is CASQGSGNTIYF. CDR3 in DNA: TGCGCCAGCCAGGGGTCTGGAAACACCATATATTTT. The chain uses TRBV10-2 and TRBJ1-3; possibly TRBD1 for D (6 bases). Germline values: CDR1 WSHSY, CDR2 SAAADI. The CDR3 sequence is 12 residues long. V lost 8 bases, J lost 1 base, and 6 bases lay in between.

This chain connects TRBV28 to TRBJ2-7; 9 positions match TRBD1. The J segment lost 12 bases and the V segment lost 7 bases, leaving 16 bases of the junction unmatched. Germline CDR1 is MDHEN and CDR2 is SYDVKM. This CDR3 comprises 14 residues. The CDR3 region has the DNA TGTGCCAGCATTACGGGACAGGGCCCCCTTTTTCCGTACTTC. As protein: CASITGQGPLFPYF.

This rearrangement joins TRBV6-5 to TRBJ1-1, with D perhaps matching TRBD1 (5 bases). Germline assignment: CDR1 MNHEY and CDR2 SVGAGI. The V end lost 7 bases, the J end lost 5 bases, and 20 bases lay between the germline ends. The CDR3 covers 15 residues. Here the CDR3 reads CASTTIPGAGTEAFF. The CDR3 DNA follows: TGTGCCAGCACCACCATCCCCGGGGCCGGAACTGAAGCTTTCTTT.

V gene TRBV5-1 combines with J gene TRBJ2-1, with 10 bases lining up with TRBD2. The CDR3 spans 15 residues. With V trimmed by 1 base and J by 8 bases, 6 bases remained unmatched. CDR1 is SGHRS, CDR2 YFSETQ, per germline. CDR3 sequence reads: CASSLPSGGDDEQFF. CDR3 sequence (DNA): TGCGCCAGCAGCTTGCCTAGCGGGGGAGACGATGAGCAGTTCTTC.

The rearrangement uses TRBV6-1 and TRBJ1-6; 8 bases line up with TRBD1. From germline, CDR1 is MNHNS and CDR2 SASEGT. This CDR3 spans 20 amino acids. V lost 1 base, J lost 14 bases, and 25 bases stayed unmatched. The CDR3 region is CASSEGITGGLSPSIPTLHF. As DNA, the CDR3 is TGTGCCAGCAGTGAAGGTATTACAGGGGGTTTATCGCCATCGATTCCCACCCTCCACTTT.

The gene calls are TRBV5-1 and TRBJ2-1, with D possibly TRBD1 on 6 matching bases. The CDR3 contains 15 residues. V shed 0 bases and J shed 8 bases, with 15 bases lying between them. Germline V gene sequence: CDR1 SGHRS, CDR2 YFSETQ. In DNA, the CDR3 is TGCGCCAGCAGCTTGGCTGCAGGGGCTGCAGATGAGCAGTTCTTC. Translating gives CASSLAAGAADEQFF.

A word on this clone: Other DNA sequences in this specimen translate into the identical CDR3. The V gene is TRBV7-2, the J gene TRBJ2-1; D is undetermined. Germline CDR1 reads SGHTA; CDR2 reads FQGNSA. The CDR3 covers 12 residues. V gave up 2 bases and J gave up 10 bases, with 9 bases separating them. This CDR3 is CASSLSVGEQFF. The CDR3 nucleotides are TGTGCCAGCAGCTTATCAGTCGGAGAGCAGTTCTTC.

This clone has just one count. The chain combines TRBV9 with TRBJ1-2; 9 nucleotides match TRBD1. Looked up from germline, CDR1 is SGDLS and CDR2 is YYNGEE. CDR3 length: 14 amino acids. The ends lost 0 bases at V and 8 bases at J; junction bases unmatched: 5. CDR3 residues: CASSVVGQGTGYTF. DNA of the CDR3: TGTGCCAGCAGCGTAGTGGGACAGGGCACGGGCTACACCTTC.

The J gene is TRBJ2-7, the V gene TRBV7-9; D gene unclear. The CDR3 is 12 residues long. Trimming removed 4 bases at V and 0 bases at J, with 4 bases between. The germline gives CDR1 SEHNR, CDR2 FQNEAQ (reference sequence). The CDR3 DNA reads TGTGCCAGCAGCTCTAACTCCTACGAGCAGTACTTC. This gives the protein CASSSNSYEQYF.

The J gene is TRBJ2-1, the V gene TRBV4-1, with 9 bases identical to TRBD1. Germline-derived CDR1 and CDR2 are MGHRA and YSYEKL. The CDR3 has 14 residues. V was pared by 6 bases and J by 8 bases, with 8 bases of the junction left unmatched. The CDR3 DNA sequence: TGCGCCAGCAGAGGACAGGGGAGGGGGTATGAGCAGTTCTTC. Translating it yields CASRGQGRGYEQFF.

The chain has TRBV5-4 and TRBJ1-1; D not certain. Germline V gene sequence: CDR1 SGHNT, CDR2 YYREEE (reference sequence). The CDR3 runs 15 residues. V was clipped by 0 bases and J by 1 base, with 10 bases between them. CDR3 DNA: TGTGCCAGCAGCTTGGTAGGCCATCGGAACACTGAAGCTTTCTTT. It encodes CASSLVGHRNTEAFF.

In this sample, this clone turned up once. This chain uses TRBV6-1 with TRBJ2-3, with 8 bases lining up with TRBD1. From germline, CDR1 is MNHNS and CDR2 SASEGT. The CDR3 runs 15 residues. With V trimmed by 2 bases and J by 1 base, 2 bases remained unmatched. This CDR3 reads CASSEQGARTDTQYF. CDR3 DNA: TGTGCCAGCAGTGAACAGGGGGCCCGCACAGATACGCAGTATTTT.

V gene TRBV11-3 combines with J gene TRBJ2-1, with 7 nucleotides matching TRBD1. Germline CDR1 reads SGHNT; CDR2 reads YENEEA. The J segment lost 5 bases and the V segment lost 1 base, leaving 5 bases of the junction unmatched. This CDR3 comprises 15 residues. The CDR3 coding sequence is TGTGCCAGCAGCTTAGGGGGACAGCCGCACAATGAGCAGTTCTTC. The encoded protein is CASSLGGQPHNEQFF.

The chain joins TRBV9 to TRBJ2-1; D possibly corresponds to TRBD1 (5 bases). CDR3 size: 16 residues. The ends were cut back, 4 bases at V and 6 bases at J, with 20 bases in the middle. Germline lookup yields CDR1 SGDLS and CDR2 YYNGEE. The CDR3 sequence is CASSPRGRPTSNEQFF. In DNA form, the CDR3 reads TGTGCCAGCAGCCCTAGGGGCAGGCCCACTTCCAATGAGCAGTTCTTC.

The chain joins TRBV30 to TRBJ2-7, with D tentatively TRBD1 (6 bases). Germline loops: CDR1 GTSNPN, CDR2 SVGIG (reference sequence). V lost 2 bases, J lost 1 base, and 9 bases lay in between. CDR3 length: 13 residues. The DNA for the CDR3 is TGTGCCTGGAGTTTCGGACAGTCCTACGAGCAGTACTTC. The encoded protein is CAWSFGQSYEQYF.

The CDR3 spells CASRGSGVSPLHF. The CDR3 DNA reads as TGTGCCAGCAGAGGATCAGGGGTCTCACCCCTCCACTTT. The rearrangement joins TRBV27 to TRBJ1-6, with TRBD1 as a possible D gene (6 bases). CDR1 is MNHEY, CDR2 SMNVEV, per germline (reference sequence). The V gene lost 6 bases and the J gene lost 10 bases, with 13 bases spanning the gap. CDR3 length: 13 residues.

In the case of this clone: This CDR3 is also generated by other DNA sequences in the sample. The rearrangement uses TRBV9 and TRBJ2-3, with TRBD2 matching 12 bases. Germline V gives CDR1 SGDLS, CDR2 YYNGEE. The CDR3 sequence is 16 residues long. V was pared by 4 bases and J by 1 base, with 4 bases of the junction left unmatched. CDR3 DNA sequence: TGTGCCAGCAGCCCACGACTAGCGGGGGGCACAGATACGCAGTATTTT. Encoded protein: CASSPRLAGGTDTQYF.

The chain links TRBV7-6 to TRBJ2-7; perhaps TRBD1 as D (5 bases). The CDR3 is made up of 15 amino acids. Germline lookup yields CDR1 SGHVS and CDR2 FNYEAQ. V was cut by 5 bases and J by 2 bases, with 16 bases left in between. This CDR3 reads CASSHRAGPPYEQYF. In DNA form, the CDR3 reads TGTGCCAGCAGCCACCGGGCAGGGCCACCCTACGAGCAGTACTTC. Using reference TRBV7-6 and TRBJ2-7 for the parts outside the CDR3, the full variable domain is GAGVSQSPRYKVTKRGQDVALRCDPISGHVSLYWYRQALGQGPEFLTYFNYEAQQDKSGLPNDRFSAERPEGSISTLTIQRTEQRDSAMYRCASSHRAGPPYEQYFGPGTRLTVT.

This chain links TRBV5-1 with TRBJ1-2; 9 bases line up with TRBD1. V was pared by 5 bases and J by 5 bases, with 10 bases of the junction left unmatched. CDR3 length equals 15 residues. The germline gives CDR1 SGHRS, CDR2 YFSETQ. The chain's CDR3 is CASSGQGNGGYGYTF. The CDR3 DNA is TGCGCCAGCAGTGGACAGGGGAACGGAGGATATGGCTACACCTTC.

The chain is built from TRBV7-9 and TRBJ2-1; no definite D call. The CDR3 contains 12 residues. The V gene's germline CDR1 is SEHNR and CDR2 FQNEAQ (reference sequence). Deletions cut 5 bases from V and 12 bases from J, with 14 bases between. The chain's CDR3 is CASSPKALGQFF. The DNA of the CDR3 is TGTGCCAGCAGCCCAAAGGCCCTAGGGCAGTTCTTC.

This clone was found once. The chain has TRBV18 and TRBJ1-5; TRBD1 might be the D (6 bases). The V and J ends lost 4 bases and 7 bases respectively, with 17 bases between them. The CDR3 loop spans 15 amino acids. Germline-derived CDR1 and CDR2 are KGHSH and LQKENI. The CDR3: CASSQGIQGGQPQHF. The DNA for the CDR3 is TGTGCCAGCTCACAAGGGATACAGGGAGGGCAGCCCCAGCATTTT.

The rearrangement uses TRBV29-1 and TRBJ2-2; D is perhaps TRBD1 (5 bases). Between the trimmed V and J ends, which lost 1 base and 1 base, there was a span of 10 bases. The CDR3 sequence is 15 residues long. The V gene's germline CDR1 is SQVTM and CDR2 ANQGSEA. CDR3 amino acids: CSVEAVQENTGELFF. CDR3 nucleotides: TGCAGCGTTGAAGCGGTACAGGAGAACACCGGGGAGCTGTTTTTT.

The chain employs TRBV5-1 and TRBJ2-7, with D tentatively TRBD1 (5 bases). The V end was cut by 0 bases, the J end by 2 bases, with 18 bases between. CDR3 length: 17 residues. Germline V CDR1 and CDR2: SGHRS, YFSETQ. As DNA, the CDR3 is TGCGCCAGCAGCTTGGCTCCCTCCCAGGGTCATCCCTACGAGCAGTACTTC. This codes for CASSLAPSQGHPYEQYF.

Only one count was recorded for this clone. The sample holds other DNA sequences that translate to the same CDR3. The chain combines TRBV5-1 with TRBJ1-3, with 7 bases identical to TRBD1. With V trimmed by 4 bases and J by 2 bases, 6 bases remained unmatched. Germline assignment: CDR1 SGHRS and CDR2 YFSETQ. The CDR3 covers 15 residues. CDR3 amino acids: CASSPTGTAGNTIYF. The CDR3 nucleotides read TGCGCCAGCAGCCCGACCGGGACAGCTGGAAACACCATATATTTT.

The rearrangement links TRBV7-2 to TRBJ2-1; D may be TRBD1 or TRBD2 (5 bases each). The CDR3 length is 17 residues. CDR1 and CDR2 from the germline V gene are SGHTA and FQGNSA. V was cut by 5 bases and J by 2 bases, with 19 bases left in between. CDR3 nucleotides: TGTGCCAGCAGCCGGGACCCGGGACGCCTAGCCTACAATGAGCAGTTCTTC. Translation: CASSRDPGRLAYNEQFF.

The chain couples TRBV2 to TRBJ2-5; 10 nucleotides agree with TRBD2. The CDR3 runs to 14 residues. Germline CDR1 and CDR2: SNHLY and FYNNEI. V lost 8 bases to trimming and J lost 5 bases; unmatched junction nucleotides: 8. The CDR3 is CASLGLAGAETQYF. The CDR3 DNA sequence: TGTGCCAGCCTTGGGCTAGCGGGAGCCGAGACCCAGTACTTC.